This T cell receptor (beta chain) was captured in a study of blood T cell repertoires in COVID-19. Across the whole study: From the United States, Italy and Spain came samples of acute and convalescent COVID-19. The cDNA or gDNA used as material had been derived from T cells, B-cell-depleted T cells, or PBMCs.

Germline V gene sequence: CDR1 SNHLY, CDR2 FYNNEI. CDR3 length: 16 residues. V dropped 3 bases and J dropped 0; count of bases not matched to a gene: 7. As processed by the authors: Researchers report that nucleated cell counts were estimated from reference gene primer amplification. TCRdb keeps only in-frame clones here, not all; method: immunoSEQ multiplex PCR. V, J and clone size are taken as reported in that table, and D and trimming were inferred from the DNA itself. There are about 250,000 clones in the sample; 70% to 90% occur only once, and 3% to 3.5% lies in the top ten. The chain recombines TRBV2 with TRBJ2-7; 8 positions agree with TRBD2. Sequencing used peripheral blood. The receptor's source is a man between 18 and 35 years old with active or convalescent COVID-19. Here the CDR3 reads CASSDPGGASSYEQYF. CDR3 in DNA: TGTGCCAGCAGTGATCCCGGGGGGGCGAGCTCCTACGAGCAGTACTTC. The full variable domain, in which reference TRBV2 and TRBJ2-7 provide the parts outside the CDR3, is EPEVTQTPSHQVTQMGQEVILRCVPISNHLYFYWYRQILGQKVEFLVSFYNNEISEKSEIFDDQFSVERPDGSNFTLKIRSTKLEDSAMYFCASSDPGGASSYEQYFGPGTRLTVT.